This T cell receptor (beta chain) is drawn from a study of response to subunit inactivated influenza vaccine. Study-wide findings and caveats: Authors suggested each seasonal flu vaccination may recruit only limited numbers of new T cells.

As to this clonotype: Its antigen is as yet unknown.

Using its own MiXCR run on the RT-PCR reads, TCRdb lists one record per CDR3 protein. The data contain hundreds of thousands of distinct CDR3 sequences, roughly 23% of them singletons. The CDR3 length is 12 residues. CDR1 and CDR2 from the germline V gene are DFQATT and SNEGSKA (reference sequence). Trimming pared 1 base from V and 2 bases from J, leaving 5 bases between. The sequence was obtained from a man in his forties or fifties who received an inactivated influenza vaccine. J is TRBJ2-5 and V is TRBV20-1, with D hard to call. Sequencing used CD4+ T cells sorted from PBMCs, obtained 4 to 6 days after vaccination. The CDR3 sequence: CSARGTQETQYF. The CDR3 DNA reads as TGCAGTGCTAGAGGCACACAAGAGACCCAGTACTTC.